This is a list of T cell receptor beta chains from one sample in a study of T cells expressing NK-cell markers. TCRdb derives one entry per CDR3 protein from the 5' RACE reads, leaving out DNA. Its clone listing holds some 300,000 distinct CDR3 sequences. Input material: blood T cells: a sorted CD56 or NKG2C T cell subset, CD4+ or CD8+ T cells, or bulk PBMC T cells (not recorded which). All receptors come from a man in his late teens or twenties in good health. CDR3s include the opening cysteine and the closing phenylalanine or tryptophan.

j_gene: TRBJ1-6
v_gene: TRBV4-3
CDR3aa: CASSQDLLEPLHF

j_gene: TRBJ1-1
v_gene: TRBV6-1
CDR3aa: CASSEHVEGSAFF

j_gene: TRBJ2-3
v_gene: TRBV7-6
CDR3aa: CASSLLSGRGTDTQYF

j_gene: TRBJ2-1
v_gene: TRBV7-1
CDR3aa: CASSSSLLWGSSYNEQFF

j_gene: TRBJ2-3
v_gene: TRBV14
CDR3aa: CASSQFQGTYTDTQYF

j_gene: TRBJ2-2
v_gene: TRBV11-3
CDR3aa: CASSFRDLGTGELFF

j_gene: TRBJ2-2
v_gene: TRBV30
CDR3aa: CAWSVWDTGELFF

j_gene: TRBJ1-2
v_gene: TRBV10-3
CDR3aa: CAISDNQGGNYGYTF

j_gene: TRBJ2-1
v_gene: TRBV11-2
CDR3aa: CASSSQAAGTGPHNEQFF

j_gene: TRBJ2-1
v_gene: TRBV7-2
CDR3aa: CASSYPRAGRDEDEQFF

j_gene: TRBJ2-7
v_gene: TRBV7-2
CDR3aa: CASSERGADSYEQYF

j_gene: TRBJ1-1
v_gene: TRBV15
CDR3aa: CATSRGDTEAFF

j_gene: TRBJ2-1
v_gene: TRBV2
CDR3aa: CASSIRGRFDEQFF

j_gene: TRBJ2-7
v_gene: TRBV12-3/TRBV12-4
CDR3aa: CASRGGTGLAYEQYF

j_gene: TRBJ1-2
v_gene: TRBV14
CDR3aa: CASSQGEGAYGYTF

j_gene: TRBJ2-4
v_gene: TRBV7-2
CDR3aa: CASSKSRTENIQYF

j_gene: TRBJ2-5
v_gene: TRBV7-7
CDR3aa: CASSSSGQGQETQYF

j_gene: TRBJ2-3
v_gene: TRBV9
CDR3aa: CASSVGPELGDTQYF

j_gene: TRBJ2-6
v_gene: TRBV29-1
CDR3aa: CSVESGGGWANVLTF

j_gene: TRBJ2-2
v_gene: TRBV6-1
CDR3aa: CASHGTYNTGELFF

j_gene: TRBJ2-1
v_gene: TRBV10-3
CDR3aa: CATRLVGRYNEQFF

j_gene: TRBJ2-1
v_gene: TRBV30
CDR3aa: CAWDSGYNEQFF

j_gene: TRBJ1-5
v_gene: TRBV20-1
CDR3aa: CSARAVNNQPQHF

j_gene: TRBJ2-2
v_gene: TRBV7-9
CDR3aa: CASSLDRGGADTGELFF

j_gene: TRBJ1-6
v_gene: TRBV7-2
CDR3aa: CASSLDGTAGAPPLHF

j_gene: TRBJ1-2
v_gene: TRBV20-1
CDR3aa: CSAKRTDMGGYTF

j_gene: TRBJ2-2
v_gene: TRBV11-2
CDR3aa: CASSWDRVGGELFF

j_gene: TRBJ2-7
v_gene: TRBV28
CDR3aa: CASSLLDRSYEQYF

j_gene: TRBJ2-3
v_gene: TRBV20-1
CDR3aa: CSATTVDTQYF

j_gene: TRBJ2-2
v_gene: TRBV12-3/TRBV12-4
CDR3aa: CASSRDIVTGELFF

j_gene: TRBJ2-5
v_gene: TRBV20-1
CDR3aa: CSQEGLAGSRGETQYF

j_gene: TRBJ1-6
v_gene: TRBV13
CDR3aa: CASSLDGARSSPLHF

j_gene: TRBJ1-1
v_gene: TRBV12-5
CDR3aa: CASGSPPVGTEAFF

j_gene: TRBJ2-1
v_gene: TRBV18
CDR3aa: CASSPPNGRGNEQFF

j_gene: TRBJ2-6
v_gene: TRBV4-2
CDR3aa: CASRVQGPNSGANVLTF

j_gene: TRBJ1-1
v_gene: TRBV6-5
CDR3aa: CASSSGQEAFF

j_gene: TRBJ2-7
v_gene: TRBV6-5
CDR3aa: CASSYSKSQGSIYEQYF

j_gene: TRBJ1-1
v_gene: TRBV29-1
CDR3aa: CSVGTDRLYTEAFF

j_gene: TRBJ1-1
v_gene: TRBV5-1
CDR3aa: CASRGTGLNTEAFF

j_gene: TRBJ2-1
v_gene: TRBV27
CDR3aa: CASSLGAGGYYNEQFF

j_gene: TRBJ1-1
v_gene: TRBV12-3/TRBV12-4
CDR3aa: CASSYGGMNTEAFF

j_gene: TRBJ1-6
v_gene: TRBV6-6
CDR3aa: CASSYLGESHF

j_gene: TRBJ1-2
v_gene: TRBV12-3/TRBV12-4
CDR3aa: CASSPRRGEGDYGYTF

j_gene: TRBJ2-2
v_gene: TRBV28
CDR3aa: CASTGGINTGELFF

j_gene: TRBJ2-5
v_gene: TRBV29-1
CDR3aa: CSVAREFEETQYF

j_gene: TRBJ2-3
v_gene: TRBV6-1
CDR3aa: CASRAFFQRATDTQYF

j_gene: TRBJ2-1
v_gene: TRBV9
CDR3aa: CASSVAPYNEQFF

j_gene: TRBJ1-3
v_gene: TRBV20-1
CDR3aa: CSARKGSGNTIYF

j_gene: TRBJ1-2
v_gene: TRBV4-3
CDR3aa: CASSQAQGGYTF

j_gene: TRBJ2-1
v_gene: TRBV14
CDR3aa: CASSQDSGRQFF

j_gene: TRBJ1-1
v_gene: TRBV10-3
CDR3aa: CAILKDSKGTEAFF

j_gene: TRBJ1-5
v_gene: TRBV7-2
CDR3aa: CASTGGQGQPQHF

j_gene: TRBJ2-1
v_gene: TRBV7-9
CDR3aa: CASSLGGRAQFF

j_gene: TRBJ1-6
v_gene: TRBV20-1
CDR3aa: CSARPGTGAAYNSPLHF

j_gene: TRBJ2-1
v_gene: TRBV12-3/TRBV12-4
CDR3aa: CASSFRQESYNEQFF

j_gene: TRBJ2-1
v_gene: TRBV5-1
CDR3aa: CASSMQTANEQFF

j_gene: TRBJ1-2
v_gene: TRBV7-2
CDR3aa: CASSLVEGYTF

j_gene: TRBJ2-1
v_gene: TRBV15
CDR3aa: CATPLPLSYNEQFF

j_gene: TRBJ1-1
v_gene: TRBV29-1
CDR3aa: CSVVQGGDTEAFF